The 28 T cell receptor beta chains presented below share a single source sample, sequenced in a study of blood T cell repertoires in COVID-19. Some clones are missing from TCRdb's copy, which holds only in-frame ones; the method was immunoSEQ multiplex PCR. Among more than 250,000 clones listed, about 89% were seen once. Sequenced input: peripheral blood. The receptors were gathered from a man younger than 30 who had recovered from COVID-19.

The chain uses TRBV13 and TRBJ2-3; 14 positions match TRBD2. CDR3 length: 15 residues. From germline, CDR1 is PRHDT and CDR2 FYEKMQ (reference sequence). With 6 bases clipped from V and 6 bases from J, the junction kept 5 bases outside the gene matches. Here the CDR3 reads CASSQGLAGGDTQYF. CDR3 DNA: TGTGCCAGCAGTCAAGGACTAGCGGGGGGTGATACGCAGTATTTT.

For the CDR3, the DNA is TGTGCCAGCAGCCCCGGACAGGGGATACAGGAGACCCAGTACTTC. It specifies CASSPGQGIQETQYF. The chain employs TRBV28 and TRBJ2-5; 9 bases line up with TRBD1. Trimming cost V 6 bases and J 5 bases; bases outside gene matches: 10. This CDR3 is 15 amino acids long. The germline V gene has CDR1 MDHEN and CDR2 SYDVKM.

The rearrangement joins TRBV2 to TRBJ2-4, with D possibly TRBD2 on 8 matching bases. This CDR3 has 16 amino acids. V was trimmed by 7 bases and J by 0 bases, leaving 16 bases between them. Germline V gene data show CDR1 as SNHLY and CDR2 as FYNNEI. The CDR3 region is CASKDRAGGAKNIQYF. The DNA for the CDR3 is TGTGCCAGCAAAGACAGGGCGGGGGGAGCCAAAAACATTCAGTACTTC.

The chain couples TRBV19 to TRBJ1-1, with D unresolved. CDR1 and CDR2 from the germline V gene are LNHDA and SQIVND (reference sequence). The CDR3 extends over 13 amino acids. Between the trimmed V and J ends, which lost 3 bases and 2 bases, there was a span of 7 bases. CDR3 protein: CASSMEANTEAFF. CDR3 coding DNA: TGTGCCAGTAGTATGGAGGCCAACACTGAAGCTTTCTTT.

The J gene is TRBJ2-7, the V gene TRBV9, with 9 bases matching TRBD1. The ends lost 0 bases at V and 7 bases at J; junction bases unmatched: 8. The length of the CDR3 is 15 residues. Germline CDR1 reads SGDLS; CDR2 reads YYNGEE. The CDR3 region is CASSVAGQGAGEQYF. The CDR3 DNA reads TGTGCCAGCAGCGTAGCGGGACAGGGAGCTGGGGAGCAGTACTTC.

The chain is built from TRBV5-1 and TRBJ2-1, with 7 bases fitting TRBD2. The V and J ends lost 3 bases and 2 bases, in that order; junction bases with no gene match: 5. The germline CDR1 and CDR2 sequences are SGHRS and YFSETQ. The CDR3 spans 15 residues. CDR3 region: CASSSGLVTYNEQFF. The CDR3 coding sequence is TGCGCCAGCAGCTCTGGACTAGTGACCTACAATGAGCAGTTCTTC.

The V gene is TRBV7-9, the J gene TRBJ1-1; D perhaps matches TRBD1 (6 bases). CDR1 is SEHNR, CDR2 FQNEAQ, per germline (reference sequence). The V and J ends lost 6 bases and 4 bases respectively, with 21 bases between them. The CDR3 loop spans 16 amino acids. This CDR3 reads CASSSAGQGQGTEAFF. The CDR3 region has the DNA TGTGCCAGCAGTTCCGCCGGCCAGGGGCAGGGCACTGAAGCTTTCTTT.

This chain links TRBV6-5 with TRBJ2-7; 7 bases align to TRBD1. V lost 6 bases and J lost 2; bases outside the gene matches: 10. The CDR3 runs to 15 residues. Germline CDR1 is MNHEY and CDR2 is SVGAGI. CDR3 amino acids: CASSPAGTAPYEQYF. The DNA for the CDR3 is TGTGCCAGCAGCCCGGCCGGGACAGCGCCCTACGAGCAGTACTTC.

The chain recombines TRBV2 with TRBJ2-5, with 10 bases lining up with TRBD2. The CDR3 loop spans 14 amino acids. The V gene end was trimmed by 4 bases and the J gene end by 5 bases; junction bases not matched to a gene: 4. CDR1 is SNHLY, CDR2 FYNNEI, per germline. CDR3 loop: CASSGTSGWETQYF. CDR3 DNA sequence: TGTGCCAGCAGTGGGACTAGCGGCTGGGAGACCCAGTACTTC.

V and J are TRBV3-1 (or the pseudogene TRBV3-2) and TRBJ2-5; 8 bases are shared with TRBD2. V lost 1 base and J lost 0; bases outside the gene matches: 1. The germline V gene encodes CDR1 LGHDT and CDR2 YNNKEL (reference sequence). This CDR3 has 15 amino acids. The CDR3 nucleotides read TGTGCCAGCAGCCAAGCGGGAGGGTACCAAGAGACCCAGTACTTC. This translates into CASSQAGGYQETQYF.

This chain links TRBV9 with TRBJ1-5; the D gene is possibly TRBD1 (6 bases). The CDR3 sequence is 15 residues long. V was pared by 5 bases and J by 3 bases, with 15 bases between. Germline assignment: CDR1 SGDLS and CDR2 YYNGEE. In DNA form, the CDR3 reads TGTGCCAGCAGATATATCGACAGGCCCAATCAGCCCCAGCATTTT. Protein sequence: CASRYIDRPNQPQHF.

This clone was found once. This sequence joins TRBV27 and TRBJ1-1, with D possibly matching TRBD1 (5 bases). Germline assignment: CDR1 MNHEY and CDR2 SMNVEV (reference sequence). V shed 6 bases and J shed 7 bases, with 21 bases lying between them. This CDR3 is 15 amino acids long. The CDR3 region has the DNA TGTGCCAGCAGGCGTTTAAGACAGCCCGATAGTGAAGCTTTCTTT. It yields the protein CASRRLRQPDSEAFF.

In this sample, this clone turned up once. The V call is TRBV6-5, the J call TRBJ2-1; TRBD1 matches at 11 bases. From germline, CDR1 is MNHEY and CDR2 SVGAGI. V trimming: 7 bases; J trimming: 7 bases; junction bases outside the gene matches: 9. The CDR3 loop spans 15 amino acids. Here the CDR3 reads CASTTPGTGGNEQFF. The CDR3 DNA follows: TGTGCCAGCACCACCCCCGGGACAGGGGGGAATGAGCAGTTCTTC.

The chain joins TRBV7-9 to TRBJ2-1; the match to TRBD2 covers 9 bases. This CDR3 is 16 amino acids long. CDR1 and CDR2 from the germline V gene are SEHNR and FQNEAQ (reference sequence). V shed 5 bases and J 5 bases; nucleotides not matched to a gene: 10. Here the CDR3 DNA reads TGTGCCAGCAGCCCCCTGGGTCTAGCGGGGAACAATGAGCAGTTCTTC. This codes for CASSPLGLAGNNEQFF. Together with reference TRBV7-9 and TRBJ2-1, the CDR3 gives the full variable domain: DTGVSQNPRHKITKRGQNVTFRCDPISEHNRLYWYRQTLGQGPEFLTYFQNEAQLEKSRLLSDRFSAERPKGSFSTLEIQRTEQGDSAMYLCASSPLGLAGNNEQFFGPGTRLTVL.

The chain combines TRBV28 with TRBJ2-7; a possible D gene is TRBD2 (6 bases). V was cut by 1 base and J by 0 bases, with 13 bases left in between. CDR3 length: 16 residues. CDR1 and CDR2 (germline): MDHEN, SYDVKM. CDR3 sequence: CASSLYGRGASYEQYF. The CDR3 DNA sequence: TGTGCCAGCAGTTTATATGGGCGGGGTGCCTCCTACGAGCAGTACTTC.

This CDR3 reads CASSSGTGLAFF. CDR3 nucleotide sequence: TGTGCCAGCAGTTCGGGGACAGGCTTAGCTTTCTTT. The chain combines TRBV6-5 with TRBJ1-1; TRBD1 matches at 8 bases. The germline V gene encodes CDR1 MNHEY and CDR2 SVGAGI. This CDR3 has 12 residues. V shed 4 bases, J shed 10 bases, and the junction held 5 bases outside the gene matches.

This clone was observed once. The CDR3 spells CASSFGGQPIYEQYF. In DNA form, the CDR3 reads TGTGCCAGCAGCTTTGGGGGACAGCCAATCTACGAGCAGTACTTC. The chain uses TRBV5-5 and TRBJ2-7; 7 bases line up with TRBD1. CDR1 is SGHKS, CDR2 YYEKEE, per germline (reference sequence). The CDR3 length is 15 residues. With 2 bases clipped from V and 3 bases from J, the junction kept 8 bases outside the gene matches.

This rearrangement joins TRBV20-1 to TRBJ1-1; no reliable D call. The CDR3 covers 12 residues. Germline V lookup: CDR1 DFQATT, CDR2 SNEGSKA (reference sequence). Trimming cost V 3 bases and J 2 bases, with 7 bases left between them. DNA for the CDR3: TGCAGTGCTAGTCGGGGTAACACTGAAGCTTTCTTT. It specifies CSASRGNTEAFF.

This sequence joins TRBV5-1 and TRBJ1-2; D is unclear. V gave up 2 bases and J gave up 8 bases, with 13 bases separating them. CDR3 length: 13 amino acids. Germline V gene lookup returns CDR1 SGHRS and CDR2 YFSETQ. CDR3 protein: CASSLAQADGYTF. DNA for the CDR3: TGCGCCAGCAGCTTAGCCCAGGCCGACGGCTACACCTTC.

This clone was found a few times. The chain links TRBV3-1 (or the pseudogene TRBV3-2) to TRBJ2-2; D is undetermined. V was trimmed by 0 bases and J by 6 bases, leaving 8 bases between them. The CDR3 is 14 amino acids. The germline CDR1 and CDR2 sequences are LGHDT and YNNKEL (reference sequence). The CDR3 reads CASSQDPYSGELFF. The DNA of the CDR3 is TGTGCCAGCAGCCAAGACCCCTACTCCGGGGAGCTGTTTTTT.

The genes are TRBV14 and TRBJ1-6; D unclear. CDR1 is SGHDN, CDR2 FVKESK, per germline. This CDR3 spans 13 amino acids. The V end was cut by 4 bases, the J end by 7 bases, with 8 bases between. The CDR3 sequence is CASSLGINSPLHF. CDR3 DNA: TGTGCCAGCAGCCTGGGCATAAATTCACCCCTCCACTTT.

CDR3: CATSREWTSGPYEQYF. In DNA, the CDR3 is TGTGCCACCAGCAGAGAATGGACTAGCGGACCCTACGAGCAGTACTTC. The chain recombines TRBV15 with TRBJ2-7, with 10 bases identical to TRBD2. V shed 0 bases and J 2 bases; nucleotides not matched to a gene: 4. There are 16 residues in the CDR3. Germline CDR1 and CDR2: LNHNV and YYDKDF (reference sequence).

The V gene is TRBV7-9, the J gene TRBJ2-7, with D maybe TRBD1 (5 bases). V gave up 1 base and J gave up 6 bases, with 16 bases separating them. This CDR3 region has 15 residues. The germline V gene encodes CDR1 SEHNR and CDR2 FQNEAQ (reference sequence). The CDR3 nucleotides are TGTGCCAGCAGCTTAGTGCAGGGCTCGACGCCCGAGCAGTACTTC. As protein: CASSLVQGSTPEQYF.

The J gene is TRBJ2-3, the V gene TRBV5-1; a weak D match, TRBD2 (5 bases). Germline CDR1 reads SGHRS; CDR2 reads YFSETQ. V was shortened by 2 bases and J by 2 bases, with 9 bases between the two germline ends. The CDR3 has 14 amino acids. CDR3 protein: CASSFSADTDTQYF. The CDR3 nucleotides are TGCGCCAGCAGCTTTTCAGCGGACACAGATACGCAGTATTTT.

The V call is TRBV7-3, the J call TRBJ2-7; possible D gene TRBD1, 6 bases. CDR3 length equals 14 residues. Deletions cut 5 bases from V and 2 bases from J, with 13 bases between. CDR1 and CDR2 (germline): SGHTA, FQGTGA. For the CDR3, the DNA is TGTGCCAGCAGCCCGCGGACAGACCCCTACGAGCAGTACTTC. This translates into CASSPRTDPYEQYF.

This sequence joins TRBV29-1 and TRBJ2-1; TRBD2 matches at 10 bases. Per the germline V gene, CDR1 is SQVTM and CDR2 is ANQGSEA. With 6 bases clipped from V and 9 bases from J, the junction kept 8 bases outside the gene matches. The CDR3 consists of 13 residues. Written as DNA, the CDR3 is TGCAGCGTGAAAGCGGGGGGGAAGGGTGAGCAGTTCTTC. This translates into CSVKAGGKGEQFF.

The V gene is TRBV9, the J gene TRBJ2-3; 8 bases align to TRBD2. With 1 base clipped from V and 4 bases from J, the junction kept 5 bases outside the gene matches. Germline V CDR1 and CDR2: SGDLS, YYNGEE. The CDR3 runs 15 residues. The CDR3 protein is CASSVLGSGADTQYF. DNA of the CDR3: TGTGCCAGCAGCGTATTGGGTAGCGGGGCAGATACGCAGTATTTT.

The chain has TRBV21-1 and TRBJ2-7; the D call in the table, TRBD1, was not verified against the DNA. TRBV21-1 is assigned pseudogene status. The CDR3 spans 15 residues. CDR3 coding DNA: TGTGCCAGCAGCACCCGGGACAGTAGCTCCTACGAGCAGTACTTC. As protein: CASSTRDSSSYEQYF.